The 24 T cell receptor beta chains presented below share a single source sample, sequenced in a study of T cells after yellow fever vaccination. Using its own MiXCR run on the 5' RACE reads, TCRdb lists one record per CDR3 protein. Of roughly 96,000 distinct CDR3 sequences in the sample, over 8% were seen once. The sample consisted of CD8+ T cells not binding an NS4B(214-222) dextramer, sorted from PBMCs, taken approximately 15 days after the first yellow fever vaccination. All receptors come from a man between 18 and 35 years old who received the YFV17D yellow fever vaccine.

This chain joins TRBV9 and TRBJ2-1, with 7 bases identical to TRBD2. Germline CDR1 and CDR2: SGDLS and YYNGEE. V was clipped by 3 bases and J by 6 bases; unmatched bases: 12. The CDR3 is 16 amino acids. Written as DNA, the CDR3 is TGTGCCAGCAGCGCACCCTTCGGACTAGGAATCAATGAGCAGTTCTTC. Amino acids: CASSAPFGLGINEQFF.

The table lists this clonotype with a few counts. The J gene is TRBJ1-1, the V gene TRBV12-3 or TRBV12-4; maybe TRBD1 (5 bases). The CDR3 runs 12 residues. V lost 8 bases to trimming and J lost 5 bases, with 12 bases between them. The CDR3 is CASQGTWTEAFF. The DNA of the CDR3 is TGTGCCAGCCAGGGTACGTGGACTGAAGCTTTCTTT.

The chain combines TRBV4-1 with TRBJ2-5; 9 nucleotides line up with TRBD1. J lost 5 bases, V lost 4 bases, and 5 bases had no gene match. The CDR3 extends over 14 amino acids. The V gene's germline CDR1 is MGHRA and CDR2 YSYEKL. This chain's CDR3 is CASSPGQGGETQYF. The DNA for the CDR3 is TGCGCCAGCAGCCCGGGACAGGGAGGGGAGACCCAGTACTTC.

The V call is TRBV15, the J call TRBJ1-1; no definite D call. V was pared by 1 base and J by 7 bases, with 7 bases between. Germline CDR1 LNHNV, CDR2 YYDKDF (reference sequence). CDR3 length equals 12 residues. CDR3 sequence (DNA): TGTGCCACCAGCAGAGTCGGAGGTGAAGCTTTCTTT. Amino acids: CATSRVGGEAFF.

The CDR3 region has the DNA TGTGCCAGCAGCTTGTACAGGGTCGGTAATTCACCCCTCCACTTT. Encoded protein: CASSLYRVGNSPLHF. This chain links TRBV6-1 with TRBJ1-6; tentatively, D is TRBD1 (6 bases). Trimming removed 6 bases from V and 6 bases from J, with 15 bases in between. The CDR3 length is 15 residues. Germline assignment: CDR1 MNHNS and CDR2 SASEGT.

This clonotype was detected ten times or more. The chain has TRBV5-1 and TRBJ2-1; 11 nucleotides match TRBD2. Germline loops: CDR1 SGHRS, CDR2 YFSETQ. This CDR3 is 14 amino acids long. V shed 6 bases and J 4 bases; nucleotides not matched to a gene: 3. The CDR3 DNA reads TGCGCCAGCAAGACTAGCGGGGAGTACAATGAGCAGTTCTTC. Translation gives CASKTSGEYNEQFF.

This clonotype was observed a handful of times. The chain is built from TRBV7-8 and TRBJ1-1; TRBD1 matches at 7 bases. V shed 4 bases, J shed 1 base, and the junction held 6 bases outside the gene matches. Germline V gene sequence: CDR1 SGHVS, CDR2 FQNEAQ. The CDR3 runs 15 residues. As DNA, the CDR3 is TGTGCCAGCAGCTCCCCCCCAGGGGGGAACACTGAAGCTTTCTTT. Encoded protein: CASSSPPGGNTEAFF.

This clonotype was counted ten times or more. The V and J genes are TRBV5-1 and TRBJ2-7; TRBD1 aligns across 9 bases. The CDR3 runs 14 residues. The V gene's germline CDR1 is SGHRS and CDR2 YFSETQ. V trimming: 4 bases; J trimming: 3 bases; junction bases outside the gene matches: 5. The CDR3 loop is CASSLRDRVYEQYF. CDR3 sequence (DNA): TGCGCCAGCAGCCTCCGGGACAGGGTCTACGAGCAGTACTTC.

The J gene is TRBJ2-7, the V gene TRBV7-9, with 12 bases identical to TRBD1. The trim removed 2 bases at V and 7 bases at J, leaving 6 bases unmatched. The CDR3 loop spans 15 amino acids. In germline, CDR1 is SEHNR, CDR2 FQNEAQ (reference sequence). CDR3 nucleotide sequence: TGTGCCAGCAGCTTATGGGACAGGGGGCTTGGGGAGCAGTACTTC. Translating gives CASSLWDRGLGEQYF.

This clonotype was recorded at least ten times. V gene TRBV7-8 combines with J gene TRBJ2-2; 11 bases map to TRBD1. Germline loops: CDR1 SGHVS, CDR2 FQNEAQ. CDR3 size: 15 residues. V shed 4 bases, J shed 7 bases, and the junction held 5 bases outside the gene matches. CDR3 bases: TGTGCCAGCAGCTATCGGACAGGGGGCGGCGGGGAGCTGTTTTTT. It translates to CASSYRTGGGGELFF. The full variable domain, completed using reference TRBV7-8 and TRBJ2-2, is GAGVSQSPRYKVAKRGQDVALRCDPISGHVSLFWYQQALGQGPEFLTYFQNEAQLDKSGLPSDRFFAERPEGSVSTLKIQRTQQEDSAVYLCASSYRTGGGGELFFGEGSRLTVL.

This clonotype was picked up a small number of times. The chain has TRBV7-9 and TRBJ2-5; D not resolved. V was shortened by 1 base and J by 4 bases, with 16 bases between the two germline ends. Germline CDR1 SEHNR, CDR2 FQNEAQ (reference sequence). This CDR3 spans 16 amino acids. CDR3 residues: CASSLGGRGAVETQYF. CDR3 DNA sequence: TGTGCCAGCAGCTTAGGGGGAAGAGGCGCGGTAGAGACCCAGTACTTC.

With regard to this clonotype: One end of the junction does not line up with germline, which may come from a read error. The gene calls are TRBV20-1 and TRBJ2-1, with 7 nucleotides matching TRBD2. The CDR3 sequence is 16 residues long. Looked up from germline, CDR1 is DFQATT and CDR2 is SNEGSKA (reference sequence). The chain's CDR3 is CCARGSSGVSYNEQFF. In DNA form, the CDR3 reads TGCTGTGCTAGAGGGTCAAGCGGGGTATCCTACAATGAGCAGTTCTTC.

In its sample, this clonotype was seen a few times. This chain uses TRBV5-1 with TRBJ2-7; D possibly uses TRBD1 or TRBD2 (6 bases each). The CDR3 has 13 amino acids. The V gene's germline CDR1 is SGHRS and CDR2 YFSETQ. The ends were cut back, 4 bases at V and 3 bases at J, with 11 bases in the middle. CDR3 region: CASSGEGGYEQYF. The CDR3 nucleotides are TGCGCCAGCAGCGGAGAGGGGGGCTACGAGCAGTACTTC.

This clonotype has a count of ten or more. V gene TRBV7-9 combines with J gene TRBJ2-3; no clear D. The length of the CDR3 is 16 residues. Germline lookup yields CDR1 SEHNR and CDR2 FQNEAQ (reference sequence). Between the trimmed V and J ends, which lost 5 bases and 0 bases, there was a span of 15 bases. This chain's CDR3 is CASSHRPPASTDTQYF. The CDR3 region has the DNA TGTGCCAGCAGCCATCGTCCCCCCGCTAGCACAGATACGCAGTATTTT. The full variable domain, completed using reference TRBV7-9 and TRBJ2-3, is DTGVSQNPRHKITKRGQNVTFRCDPISEHNRLYWYRQTLGQGPEFLTYFQNEAQLEKSRLLSDRFSAERPKGSFSTLEIQRTEQGDSAMYLCASSHRPPASTDTQYFGPGTRLTVL.

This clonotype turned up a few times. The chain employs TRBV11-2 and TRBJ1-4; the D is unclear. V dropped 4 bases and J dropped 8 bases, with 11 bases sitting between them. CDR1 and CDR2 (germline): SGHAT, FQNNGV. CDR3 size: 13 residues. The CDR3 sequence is CASSSEPEEKLFF. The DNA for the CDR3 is TGTGCCAGCAGCTCCGAACCCGAGGAAAAACTGTTTTTT.

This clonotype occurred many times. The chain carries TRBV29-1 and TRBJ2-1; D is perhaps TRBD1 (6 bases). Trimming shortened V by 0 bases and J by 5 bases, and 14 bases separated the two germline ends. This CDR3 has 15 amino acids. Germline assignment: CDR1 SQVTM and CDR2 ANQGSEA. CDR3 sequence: CSVEDPWTVDNEQFF. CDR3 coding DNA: TGCAGCGTTGAAGATCCGTGGACAGTTGACAATGAGCAGTTCTTC.

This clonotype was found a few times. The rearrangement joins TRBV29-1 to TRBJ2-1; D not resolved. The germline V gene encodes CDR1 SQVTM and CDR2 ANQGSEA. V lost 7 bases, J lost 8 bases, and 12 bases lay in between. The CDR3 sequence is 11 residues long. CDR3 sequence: CSAAQVHEQFF. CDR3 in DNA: TGCAGCGCCGCCCAGGTCCATGAGCAGTTCTTC.

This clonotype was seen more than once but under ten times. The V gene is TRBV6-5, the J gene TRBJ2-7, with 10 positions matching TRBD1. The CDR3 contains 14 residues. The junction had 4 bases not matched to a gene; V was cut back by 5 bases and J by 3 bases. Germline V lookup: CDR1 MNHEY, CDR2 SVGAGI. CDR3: CASSAGTGVYEQYF. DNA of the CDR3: TGTGCCAGCAGTGCCGGGACAGGGGTCTACGAGCAGTACTTC.

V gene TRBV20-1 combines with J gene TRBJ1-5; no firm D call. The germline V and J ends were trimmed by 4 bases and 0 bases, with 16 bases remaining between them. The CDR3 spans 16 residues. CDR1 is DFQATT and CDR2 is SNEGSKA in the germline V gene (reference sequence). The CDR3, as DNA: TGCAGTGCTACCCTGCGGAACGATTATAGCAATCAGCCCCAGCATTTT. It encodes CSATLRNDYSNQPQHF.

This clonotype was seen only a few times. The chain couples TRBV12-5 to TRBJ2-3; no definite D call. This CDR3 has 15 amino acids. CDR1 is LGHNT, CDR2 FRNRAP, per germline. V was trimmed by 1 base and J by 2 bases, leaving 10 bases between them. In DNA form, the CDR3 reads TGTGCTAGTGGTTTGGGGACGGATTACACAGATACGCAGTATTTT. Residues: CASGLGTDYTDTQYF.

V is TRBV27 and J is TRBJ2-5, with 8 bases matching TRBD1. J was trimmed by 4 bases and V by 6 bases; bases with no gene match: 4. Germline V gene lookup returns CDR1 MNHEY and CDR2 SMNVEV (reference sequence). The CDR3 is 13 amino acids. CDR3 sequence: CASRSGTGETQYF. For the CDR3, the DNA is TGTGCCAGCAGATCCGGGACAGGAGAGACCCAGTACTTC.

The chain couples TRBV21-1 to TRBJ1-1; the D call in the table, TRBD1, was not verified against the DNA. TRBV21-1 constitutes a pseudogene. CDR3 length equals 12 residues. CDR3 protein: CASSERGTGAFF. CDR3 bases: TGTGCCAGCAGCGAAAGGGGGACAGGAGCTTTCTTT.

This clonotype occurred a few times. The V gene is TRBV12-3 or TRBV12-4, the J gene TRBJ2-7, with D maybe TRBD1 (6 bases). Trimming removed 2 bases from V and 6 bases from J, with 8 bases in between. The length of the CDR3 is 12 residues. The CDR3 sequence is CASSLQGFEQYF. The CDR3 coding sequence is TGTGCCAGCAGTTTACAGGGGTTCGAGCAGTACTTC.

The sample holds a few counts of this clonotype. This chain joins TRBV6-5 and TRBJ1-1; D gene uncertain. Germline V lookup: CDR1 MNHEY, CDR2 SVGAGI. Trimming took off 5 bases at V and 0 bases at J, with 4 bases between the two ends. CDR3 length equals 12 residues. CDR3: CASSTMNTEAFF. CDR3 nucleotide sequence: TGTGCCAGCAGTACAATGAACACTGAAGCTTTCTTT.